The 6 T cell receptor beta chains below come from one sample, sequenced in a study of blood T cell repertoires in COVID-19 (dated by TCRdb to about 2020). The library was prepared using the immunoSEQ multiplex PCR assay. Not all clones reach the TCRdb copy of this immuneACCESS table, which keeps in-frame sequences only. Checked studies attribute under half of the gap to unresolved V genes and leave the rest unexplained. In all, the sample holds 130,000 to 150,000 clones, and 84% of those were seen once. Almost 6.5% of the sample is taken by the ten largest. What was sequenced was peripheral blood. These receptors all come from a human donor in a cohort sampled during active COVID-19.

The chain links TRBV5-1 to TRBJ2-2; 7 positions match TRBD2. CDR3 length: 16 residues. The V gene's germline CDR1 is SGHRS and CDR2 YFSETQ. The junction had 12 bases not matched to a gene; V was cut back by 4 bases and J by 6 bases. CDR3 sequence (DNA): TGCGCCAGCAGCCAATCTATTGGGAGGGTCCCCGGGGAGCTGTTTTTT. Translated, it gives CASSQSIGRVPGELFF. The whole variable domain, remainder taken from reference TRBV5-1 and TRBJ2-2, is KAGVTQTPRYLIKTRGQQVTLSCSPISGHRSVSWYQQTPGQGLQFLFEYFSETQRNKGNFPGRFSGRQFSNSRSEMNVSTLELGDSALYLCASSQSIGRVPGELFFGEGSRLTVL.

This clone was counted between two and nine times. V gene TRBV13 combines with J gene TRBJ2-1; 9 bases fit TRBD1. V shed 4 bases, J shed 4 bases, and the junction held 5 bases outside the gene matches. This CDR3 comprises 15 residues. Looked up from germline, CDR1 is PRHDT and CDR2 is FYEKMQ (reference sequence). CDR3 in DNA: TGTGCCAGCAGCTCGTCAGGACAGGGGTACAATGAGCAGTTCTTC. Its protein is CASSSSGQGYNEQFF.

The rearrangement uses TRBV24-1 and TRBJ2-7; TRBD1 aligns across 8 bases. The CDR3 runs 15 residues. V lost 1 base and J lost 4; bases outside the gene matches: 5. Germline values: CDR1 KGHDR, CDR2 SFDVKD. CDR3 sequence: CATSDFSGGGYEQYF. The CDR3 coding sequence is TGTGCCACCAGTGATTTTTCAGGGGGCGGATACGAGCAGTACTTC.

The rearrangement links TRBV3-1 (or the pseudogene TRBV3-2) to TRBJ2-1, with 7 bases that match TRBD2. Germline V gives CDR1 LGHDT, CDR2 YNNKEL (reference sequence). V trimming: 1 base; J trimming: 9 bases; junction bases outside the gene matches: 0. This CDR3 has 12 amino acids. CDR3 amino acids: CASSQGEGEQFF. In nucleotides, the CDR3 is TGTGCCAGCAGCCAAGGGGAGGGTGAGCAGTTCTTC.

The chain carries TRBV30 and TRBJ1-1; no firm D call. There are 13 residues in the CDR3. V was pared by 3 bases and J by 6 bases, with 14 bases between. Per germline, CDR1 GTSNPN and CDR2 SVGIG (reference sequence). In nucleotides, the CDR3 is TGTGCCTGGAGAGCGGCCCTGACCGCTGAAGCTTTCTTT. Translation: CAWRAALTAEAFF. The full variable domain, rest sourced from reference TRBV30 and TRBJ1-1, is SQTIHQWPATLVQPVGSPLSLECTVEGTSNPNLYWYRQAAGRGLQLLFYSVGIGQISSEVPQNLSASRPQDRQFILSSKKLLLSDSGFYLCAWRAALTAEAFFGQGTRLTVV.

The CDR3 DNA is TGCGCCAGCAGCCCCGGGACTAGCGCTACCTACGAGCAGTACTTC. Amino acid sequence: CASSPGTSATYEQYF. The rearrangement joins TRBV5-1 to TRBJ2-7; 10 bases align to TRBD2. Germline CDR1 and CDR2: SGHRS and YFSETQ. The J segment lost 2 bases and the V segment lost 4 bases, leaving 6 bases of the junction unmatched. This CDR3 comprises 15 residues.